This TCR beta chain originates from a study of cytomegalovirus exposure and HLA in healthy donors. The donors (healthy individuals) were bone marrow donors. Germline loops: CDR1 SGHTA, CDR2 FQGNSA. CDR3 length: 13 amino acids. Trimming cost V 5 bases and J 8 bases; bases outside gene matches: 3. It was with 60 Vbeta and 13 Jbeta primers that the PCR ran. The repertoire was sequenced with immunoSEQ multiplex PCR; TCRdb's copy has only in-frame clones and lacks some. The sample has about 180,000 clones, more than 65% seen once. The clonotype was recovered from a man aged 30-40 years in good health and CMV-seronegative. The genes are TRBV7-2 and TRBJ2-1; 10 bases align to TRBD2. The sample comprised PBMCs. CDR3 sequence (DNA): TGTGCCAGCAGCATGAGCGGGGGGGATGAGCAGTTCTTC. Its translation is CASSMSGGDEQFF. Complete variable domain (other parts from reference TRBV7-2 and TRBJ2-1): GAGVSQSPSNKVTEKGKDVELRCDPISGHTALYWYRQSLGQGLEFLIYFQGNSAPDKSGLPSDRFSAERTGGSVSTLTIQRTQQEDSAVYLCASSMSGGDEQFFGPGTRLTVL.